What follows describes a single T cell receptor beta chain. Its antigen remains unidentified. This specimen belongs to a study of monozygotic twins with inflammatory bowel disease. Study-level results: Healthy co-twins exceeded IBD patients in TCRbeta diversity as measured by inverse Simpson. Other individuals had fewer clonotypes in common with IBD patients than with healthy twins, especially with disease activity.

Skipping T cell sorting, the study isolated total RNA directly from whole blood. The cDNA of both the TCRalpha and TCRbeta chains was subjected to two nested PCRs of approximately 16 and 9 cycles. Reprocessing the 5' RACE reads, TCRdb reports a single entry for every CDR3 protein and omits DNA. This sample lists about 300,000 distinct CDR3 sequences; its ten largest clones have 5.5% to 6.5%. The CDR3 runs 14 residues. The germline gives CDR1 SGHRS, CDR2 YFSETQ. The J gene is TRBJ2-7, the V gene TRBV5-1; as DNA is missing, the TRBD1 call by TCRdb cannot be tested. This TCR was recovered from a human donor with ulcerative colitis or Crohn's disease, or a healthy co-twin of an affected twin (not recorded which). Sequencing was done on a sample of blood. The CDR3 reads CASSPGTGLLEQYF.